These 22 T cell receptor beta chains were all obtained from the same sample, sequenced in a study of T-cell reconstitution after alpha-beta-depleted transplantation in children. A library of TCRbeta sequences, prepared with unique molecular identifiers, was generated. TCRdb reprocessed the PCR reads via MiXCR and lists one record per CDR3 protein. Among approximately 350,000 distinct CDR3 sequences listed, 9% to 12% were seen once. The sequences come from PBMCs from the stem cell graft donor, collected from the stem cell graft. These receptors were taken from a human donor who donated a stem cell graft to a child with acute lymphoblastic leukemia.

This clonotype has just a few counts. V gene TRBV7-2 combines with J gene TRBJ2-2; TRBD2 agrees at 7 bases. The length of the CDR3 is 15 residues. Trimming at V came to 1 base and at J to 5 bases, leaving 4 bases not matched to a gene. Germline V gene lookup returns CDR1 SGHTA and CDR2 FQGNSA. CDR3 in amino acids: CASSLGGGETGELFF. CDR3 DNA: TGTGCCAGCAGCTTAGGTGGGGGGGAAACCGGGGAGCTGTTTTTT.

The table lists this clonotype with a few counts. The chain is built from TRBV12-3 or TRBV12-4 and TRBJ2-2, with D unclear. CDR3 length: 13 amino acids. Trimming cost V 2 bases and J 7 bases, with 8 bases left between them. The CDR3 nucleotides are TGTGCCAGCAGTTTAAGGGAAATCGGGGAGCTGTTTTTT. Translating gives CASSLREIGELFF.

Many counts were recorded for this clonotype. The chain combines TRBV5-1 with TRBJ2-3; TRBD2 is a possible D gene (5 bases). The V end lost 4 bases, the J end lost 3 bases, and 18 bases lay between the germline ends. Germline V gene lookup returns CDR1 SGHRS and CDR2 YFSETQ. The CDR3 length is 16 residues. The DNA for the CDR3 is TGCGCCAGCAGCACCAAAGGCATGAGAGGGACAGATACGCAGTATTTT. Its translation: CASSTKGMRGTDTQYF.

The chain is built from TRBV7-6 and TRBJ2-1; 8 bases agree with TRBD2. In germline, CDR1 is SGHVS, CDR2 FNYEAQ. The CDR3 loop spans 15 amino acids. V was clipped by 4 bases and J by 0 bases; unmatched bases: 2. The CDR3 is CASSSSGPSYNEQFF. CDR3 DNA: TGTGCCAGCAGCTCTAGCGGGCCCTCCTACAATGAGCAGTTCTTC.

V usage is TRBV6-2 or TRBV6-3 and J usage is TRBJ1-5; D uncertain. Germline V lookup: CDR1 MNHEY, CDR2 SVGEGT. The CDR3 runs to 14 residues. V was cut by 3 bases and J by 2 bases, with 8 bases left in between. In DNA form, the CDR3 reads TGTGCCAGCAGTTATCCGCGGGGCAATCAGCCCCAGCATTTT. Protein sequence: CASSYPRGNQPQHF.

This clonotype was seen more than once but under ten times. The J gene is TRBJ1-2, the V gene TRBV20-1, with TRBD1 matching 8 bases. The germline CDR1 and CDR2 sequences are DFQATT and SNEGSKA (reference sequence). Trimming removed 6 bases from V and 4 bases from J; junction bases left unmatched: 4. The length of the CDR3 is 12 residues. The CDR3 spells CSAITGGYGYTF. The DNA for the CDR3 is TGCAGTGCCATCACAGGGGGCTATGGCTACACCTTC.

This clonotype was picked up a small number of times. The chain carries TRBV11-2 and TRBJ2-7; TRBD2 aligns across 9 bases. Germline CDR1 reads SGHAT; CDR2 reads FQNNGV. This CDR3 region has 16 residues. The V and J ends lost 5 bases and 3 bases, in that order; junction bases with no gene match: 11. The CDR3 bases are TGTGCCAGCAGCCTAACCCTGGCTAGCGGGGTCTACGAGCAGTACTTC. Translating it yields CASSLTLASGVYEQYF. The variable domain in full, completed from reference TRBV11-2 and TRBJ2-7, reads EAGVAQSPRYKIIEKRQSVAFWCNPISGHATLYWYQQILGQGPKLLIQFQNNGVVDDSQLPKDRFSAERLKGVDSTLKIQPAKLEDSAVYLCASSLTLASGVYEQYFGPGTRLTVT.

This clonotype occurred many times. The V and J genes are TRBV28 and TRBJ2-1; D is uncertain. The germline V gene encodes CDR1 MDHEN and CDR2 SYDVKM. Trimming took off 6 bases at V and 9 bases at J, with 18 bases between the two ends. This CDR3 has 14 residues. The DNA for the CDR3 is TGTGCCAGCAGCCCTATGTTTAGTCTAAGTGAGCAGTTCTTC. This sequence encodes CASSPMFSLSEQFF. The whole variable domain, remainder taken from reference TRBV28 and TRBJ2-1, is DVKVTQSSRYLVKRTGEKVFLECVQDMDHENMFWYRQDPGLGLRLIYFSYDVKMKEKGDIPEGYSVSREKKERFSLILESASTNQTSMYLCASSPMFSLSEQFFGPGTRLTVL.

This clonotype was picked up a small number of times. The chain carries TRBV20-1 and TRBJ2-1; D is ambiguous. This CDR3 has 16 amino acids. The germline V gene encodes CDR1 DFQATT and CDR2 SNEGSKA (reference sequence). V was pared by 2 bases and J by 0 bases, with 14 bases between. The DNA of the CDR3 is TGCAGTGCTAGATGGGTAGCTCCGAGCTCCTACAATGAGCAGTTCTTC. As protein: CSARWVAPSSYNEQFF.

The chain uses TRBV15 and TRBJ1-2; 8 bases align to TRBD1. The germline V gene encodes CDR1 LNHNV and CDR2 YYDKDF (reference sequence). The V and J ends lost 5 bases and 1 base, in that order; junction bases with no gene match: 9. This CDR3 has 16 residues. The CDR3 region has the DNA TGTGCCACCAGCGTCCGCCGGGACAGGATTAACTATGGCTACACCTTC. Translation: CATSVRRDRINYGYTF.

The rearrangement joins TRBV27 to TRBJ1-3; a weak D match, TRBD1 (6 bases). The CDR3 sequence is 14 residues long. Trimming removed 2 bases from V and 5 bases from J, with 10 bases in between. Germline values: CDR1 MNHEY, CDR2 SMNVEV (reference sequence). Here the CDR3 reads CASSLRGARNTIYF. CDR3 sequence (DNA): TGTGCCAGCAGTTTACGGGGGGCAAGAAACACCATATATTTT.

The chain recombines TRBV7-2 with TRBJ2-7; tentative D call: TRBD2 (6 bases). The length of the CDR3 is 13 residues. Per the germline V gene, CDR1 is SGHTA and CDR2 is FQGNSA. V was clipped by 4 bases and J by 7 bases, with 14 bases between them. The CDR3: CASSSSPGGEQYF. The CDR3 DNA follows: TGTGCCAGCAGCTCTAGCCCCGGGGGAGAGCAGTACTTC.

This rearrangement joins TRBV5-1 to TRBJ1-3; the match to TRBD1 covers 8 bases. This CDR3 has 19 amino acids. With 4 bases clipped from V and 11 bases from J, the junction kept 26 bases outside the gene matches. Germline CDR1 SGHRS, CDR2 YFSETQ. CDR3 in DNA: TGCGCCAGCAGCCAGTACTCGGGACAGGCAACAATTTCGACAAGGTCCATATATTTT. Residues: CASSQYSGQATISTRSIYF. The whole variable domain, filled in from reference TRBV5-1 and TRBJ1-3, reads KAGVTQTPRYLIKTRGQQVTLSCSPISGHRSVSWYQQTPGQGLQFLFEYFSETQRNKGNFPGRFSGRQFSNSRSEMNVSTLELGDSALYLCASSQYSGQATISTRSIYFGEGSWLTVV.

This clonotype was detected a few times. The chain combines TRBV12-3 or TRBV12-4 with TRBJ2-7; the D gene is possibly TRBD2 (7 bases). The V gene lost 6 bases and the J gene lost 2 bases, with 23 bases spanning the gap. This CDR3 is 17 amino acids long. In DNA, the CDR3 is TGTGCCAGCAGCGAAAAGCCCGGGGGGACAAACCCCTACGAGCAGTACTTC. This translates into CASSEKPGGTNPYEQYF.

This clonotype was detected many times. This rearrangement joins TRBV5-4 to TRBJ2-2; 7 bases match TRBD1. This CDR3 spans 16 amino acids. V was clipped by 4 bases and J by 6 bases; unmatched bases: 12. CDR1 is SGHNT, CDR2 YYREEE, per germline (reference sequence). In DNA, the CDR3 is TGTGCCAGCAGCCCCTCGGGACAGTCCCCCTCCGGGGAGCTGTTTTTT. Its protein product is CASSPSGQSPSGELFF.

This clonotype appeared many times. The chain couples TRBV4-1 to TRBJ2-4; tentatively, D is TRBD1 or TRBD2 (7 bases each). V was pared by 0 bases and J by 9 bases, with 15 bases between. Germline lookup yields CDR1 MGHRA and CDR2 YSYEKL. The length of the CDR3 is 15 residues. The CDR3 DNA reads as TGCGCCAGCAGCCAAGATTCCAGGGGGGGCGGCATTCAGTACTTC. Amino acids: CASSQDSRGGGIQYF.

At least ten counts were recorded for this clonotype. The V gene is TRBV7-3, the J gene TRBJ2-7; D is ambiguous. From germline, CDR1 is SGHTA and CDR2 FQGTGA. The CDR3 spans 14 residues. The germline V and J ends were trimmed by 5 bases and 3 bases, with 14 bases remaining between them. The CDR3 DNA reads as TGTGCCAGCAGCCCCCGCGGTAATGGCTACGAGCAGTACTTC. Its translation: CASSPRGNGYEQYF.

The V and J genes are TRBV7-2 and TRBJ2-1, with TRBD2 matching over 7 bases. CDR3 length: 16 residues. Germline V gene lookup returns CDR1 SGHTA and CDR2 FQGNSA. V shed 6 bases and J 11 bases; nucleotides not matched to a gene: 19. The DNA of the CDR3 is TGTGCCAGCAGTCTAACTAGTGGCGGGAGTACTAGGCAGCAGTTCTTC. Encoded protein: CASSLTSGGSTRQQFF.

The table lists this clonotype with a few counts. The rearrangement links TRBV15 to TRBJ2-7; D unresolved. The CDR3 is 12 amino acids. Germline assignment: CDR1 LNHNV and CDR2 YYDKDF (reference sequence). Trimming shortened V by 1 base and J by 3 bases, and 4 bases separated the two germline ends. CDR3 in amino acids: CATSRGNYEQYF. For the CDR3, the DNA is TGTGCCACCAGCAGAGGGAACTACGAGCAGTACTTC. Drawing the rest from reference TRBV15 and TRBJ2-7, the complete variable domain is DAMVIQNPRYQVTQFGKPVTLSCSQTLNHNVMYWYQQKSSQAPKLLFHYYDKDFNNEADTPDNFQSRRPNTSFCFLDIRSPGLGDTAMYLCATSRGNYEQYFGPGTRLTVT.

This clonotype has a handful of counts. The chain recombines TRBV27 with TRBJ1-5; no clear D. This CDR3 region has 12 residues. Germline lookup yields CDR1 MNHEY and CDR2 SMNVEV (reference sequence). Trimming removed 3 bases at V and 2 bases at J, with 2 bases between. The CDR3 here is CASSFGNQPQHF. In DNA form, the CDR3 reads TGTGCCAGCAGTTTCGGCAATCAGCCCCAGCATTTT.

This chain uses TRBV7-2 with TRBJ2-3, with 7 bases identical to TRBD1. The CDR3 runs to 16 residues. Germline CDR1 and CDR2: SGHTA and FQGNSA. Germline trimming cut 1 base from V and 0 bases from J; bases unmatched to any gene: 4. CDR3 sequence reads: CASSLDVGQSTDTQYF. CDR3 DNA sequence: TGTGCCAGCAGCTTAGACGTGGGACAGAGCACAGATACGCAGTATTTT.

V gene TRBV12-3 or TRBV12-4 combines with J gene TRBJ2-7, with D unclear. V was trimmed by 8 bases and J by 2 bases, leaving 19 bases between them. The length of the CDR3 is 15 residues. The chain's CDR3 is CASGTPDKIPYEQYF. The CDR3 DNA follows: TGTGCCAGCGGTACCCCAGACAAGATCCCCTACGAGCAGTACTTC.